This T cell receptor beta chain comes out of a study of T cells in Graves' hyperthyroidism and ophthalmopathy. Whole-study results and caveats: Ophthalmopathy prediction by the model preceded onset by a median approximately 5.9 months.

Graves' hyperthyroidism without ophthalmopathy progression within 18 months was termed stable. For the diagnoses, clinical symptoms, serum thyroxine and TRAb, thyroid ultrasound and orbital computed tomography were used. RNA transcripts gave rise to amplified TCR beta CDR3 regions. Carried out on the TCR CDR3, a first-round RT-PCR used the HTBI primer set. TCRdb ran MiXCR on the multiplex PCR reads and lists one entry per CDR3 protein. The sample lists hundreds of thousands of distinct CDR3 sequences, roughly 50% occurring once. Comment on this clonotype: Its cognate antigen is unknown.

CDR3 length equals 13 residues. CDR1 MGHDK and CDR2 SYGVNS come from the germline V gene. V dropped 8 bases and J dropped 10; count of bases not matched to a gene: 7. The sequence came from a young woman with Graves' hyperthyroidism. The chain uses TRBV25-1 and TRBJ1-6, with TRBD1 matching 8 bases. Sequenced sample: peripheral blood or thyroid tissue (not recorded which). CDR3 protein: CASLGPGGSPLHF. CDR3 DNA sequence: TGTGCCAGCCTGGGACCAGGGGGCTCACCCCTCCACTTT.